This T cell receptor beta chain was captured by sequencing in a study of shared clonotypes between healthy human individuals. The CDR3 consists of 13 residues. V was pared by 6 bases and J by 4 bases, with 10 bases between. From germline, CDR1 is SEHNR and CDR2 FQNEAQ (reference sequence). The data were produced by immunoSEQ multiplex PCR, yet TCRdb's version contains in-frame clones alone and is incomplete. The sample lists under 600,000 clones; 95% to 96% were seen once. Concerning this clone: Its antigen remains unidentified.

Study-wide results and limits: Naive subsets typically showed greater estimated richness than memory subsets.

The sequencing input was naive CD4+ T cells sorted from blood. Subset: CD45RA+ positively selected. The chain has TRBV7-9 and TRBJ1-3; the D is unclear. This sequence originates from a woman in her twenties or thirties in good health. The CDR3 reads CASSRSEGNTIYF. The CDR3 DNA reads as TGTGCCAGCAGTCGGAGCGAAGGAAACACCATATATTTT.